Listed below are T cell receptor beta chains from one sample, sequenced in a study of blood T cell repertoires in COVID-19. Sequenced by immunoSEQ multiplex PCR; TCRdb stores in-frame clones only, minus some. The sample holds more than 150,000 clones; approximately 86% are singletons and the top ten take 2.7%. Source material: peripheral blood. Source of these receptors: a man aged 35 to 55 with active or convalescent COVID-19. CDR3s leave out the opening cysteine and the closing phenylalanine or tryptophan. Each record gives: V gene, J gene, CDR3 protein.

V gene: TRBV2; J gene: TRBJ2-5; CDR3 protein: ASRSGETQY
V gene: TRBV27; J gene: TRBJ1-2; CDR3 protein: ASLGGHGYT
V gene: TRBV6-2/TRBV6-3; J gene: TRBJ1-1; CDR3 protein: ASSPGRTEAF
V gene: TRBV19; J gene: TRBJ2-3; CDR3 protein: ARGSGDRTDTQY
V gene: TRBV7-9; J gene: TRBJ1-4; CDR3 protein: ASSLPTGLEKLF
V gene: TRBV3-1/TRBV3-2; J gene: TRBJ1-6; CDR3 protein: ASSQELDSVYNSPLH
V gene: TRBV9; J gene: TRBJ1-6; CDR3 protein: ASSAGTTNSPLH
V gene: TRBV6-4; J gene: TRBJ2-1; CDR3 protein: ASSDSGLAANEQF
V gene: TRBV19; J gene: TRBJ1-4; CDR3 protein: ASSINLGQRSRGNEKLF
V gene: TRBV7-8; J gene: TRBJ2-5; CDR3 protein: ASSQRLGETQY
V gene: TRBV10-3; J gene: TRBJ2-1; CDR3 protein: AISGERGHEQF
V gene: TRBV12-3/TRBV12-4; J gene: TRBJ1-3; CDR3 protein: ASSSLNTIY
V gene: TRBV10-3; J gene: TRBJ1-1; CDR3 protein: AIRTGGEDTEAF
V gene: TRBV6-4; J gene: TRBJ2-1; CDR3 protein: ASSADGTTYNEQF
V gene: TRBV6-2/TRBV6-3; J gene: TRBJ2-3; CDR3 protein: ASSYQTSGGPQY
V gene: TRBV11-2; J gene: TRBJ2-7; CDR3 protein: ASSFGAGIYEQY